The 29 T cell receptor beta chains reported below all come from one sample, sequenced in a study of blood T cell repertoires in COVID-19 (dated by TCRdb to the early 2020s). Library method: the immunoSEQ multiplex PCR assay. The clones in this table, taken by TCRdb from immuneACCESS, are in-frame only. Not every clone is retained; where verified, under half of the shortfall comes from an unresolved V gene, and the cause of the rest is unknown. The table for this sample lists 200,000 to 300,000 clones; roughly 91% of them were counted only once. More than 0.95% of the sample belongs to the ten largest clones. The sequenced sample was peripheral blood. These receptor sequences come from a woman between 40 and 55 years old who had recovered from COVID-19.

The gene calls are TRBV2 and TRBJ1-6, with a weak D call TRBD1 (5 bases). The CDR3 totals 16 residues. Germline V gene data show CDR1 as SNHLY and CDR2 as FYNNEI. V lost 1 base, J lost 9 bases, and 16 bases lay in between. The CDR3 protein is CASSEVDSEMGSPLHF. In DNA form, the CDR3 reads TGTGCCAGCAGTGAAGTTGACAGCGAAATGGGTTCACCCCTCCACTTT. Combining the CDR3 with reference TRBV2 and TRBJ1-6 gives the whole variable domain EPEVTQTPSHQVTQMGQEVILRCVPISNHLYFYWYRQILGQKVEFLVSFYNNEISEKSEIFDDQFSVERPDGSNFTLKIRSTKLEDSAMYFCASSEVDSEMGSPLHFGNGTRLTVT.

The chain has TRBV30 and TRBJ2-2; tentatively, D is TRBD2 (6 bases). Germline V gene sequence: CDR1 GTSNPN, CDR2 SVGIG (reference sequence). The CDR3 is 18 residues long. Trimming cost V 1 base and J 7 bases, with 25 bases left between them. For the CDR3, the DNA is TGTGCCTGGAGTGCCCCCCCCGGGGACTTTGGGGGAGGCGGGGAGCTGTTTTTT. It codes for CAWSAPPGDFGGGGELFF.

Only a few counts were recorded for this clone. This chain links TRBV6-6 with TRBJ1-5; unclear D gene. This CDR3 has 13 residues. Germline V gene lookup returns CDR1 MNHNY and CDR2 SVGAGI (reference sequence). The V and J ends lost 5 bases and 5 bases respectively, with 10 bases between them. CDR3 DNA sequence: TGTGCCAGCAGTCAAACCCCAGATCAGCCCCAGCATTTT. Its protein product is CASSQTPDQPQHF.

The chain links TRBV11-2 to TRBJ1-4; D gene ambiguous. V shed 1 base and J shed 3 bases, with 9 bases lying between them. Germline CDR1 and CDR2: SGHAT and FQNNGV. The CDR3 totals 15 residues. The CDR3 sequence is CASSLAGIANEKLFF. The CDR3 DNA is TGTGCCAGCAGCTTAGCCGGGATAGCTAATGAAAAACTGTTTTTT. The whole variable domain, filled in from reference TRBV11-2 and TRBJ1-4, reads EAGVAQSPRYKIIEKRQSVAFWCNPISGHATLYWYQQILGQGPKLLIQFQNNGVVDDSQLPKDRFSAERLKGVDSTLKIQPAKLEDSAVYLCASSLAGIANEKLFFGSGTQLSVL.

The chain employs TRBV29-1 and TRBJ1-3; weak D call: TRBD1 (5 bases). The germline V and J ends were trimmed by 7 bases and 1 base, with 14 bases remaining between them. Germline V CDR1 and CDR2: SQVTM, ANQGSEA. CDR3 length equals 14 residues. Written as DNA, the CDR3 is TGCAGCGCGGGGCCACGGGGTTCTGGAAACACCATATATTTT. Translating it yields CSAGPRGSGNTIYF.

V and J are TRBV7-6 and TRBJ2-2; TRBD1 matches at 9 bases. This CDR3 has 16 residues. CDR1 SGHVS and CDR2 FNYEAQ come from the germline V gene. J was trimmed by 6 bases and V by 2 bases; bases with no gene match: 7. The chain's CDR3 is CASSLPPGQGSGELFF. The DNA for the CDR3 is TGTGCCAGCAGCTTACCACCGGGACAGGGTTCCGGGGAGCTGTTTTTT. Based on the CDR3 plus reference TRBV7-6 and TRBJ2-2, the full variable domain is GAGVSQSPRYKVTKRGQDVALRCDPISGHVSLYWYRQALGQGPEFLTYFNYEAQQDKSGLPNDRFSAERPEGSISTLTIQRTEQRDSAMYRCASSLPPGQGSGELFFGEGSRLTVL.

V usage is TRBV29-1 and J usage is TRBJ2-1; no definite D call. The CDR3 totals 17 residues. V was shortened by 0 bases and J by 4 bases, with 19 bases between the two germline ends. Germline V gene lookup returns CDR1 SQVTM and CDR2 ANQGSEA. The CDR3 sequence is CSVEDRQVGSPYNEQFF. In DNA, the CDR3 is TGCAGCGTTGAAGATCGGCAGGTTGGGTCCCCGTACAATGAGCAGTTCTTC.

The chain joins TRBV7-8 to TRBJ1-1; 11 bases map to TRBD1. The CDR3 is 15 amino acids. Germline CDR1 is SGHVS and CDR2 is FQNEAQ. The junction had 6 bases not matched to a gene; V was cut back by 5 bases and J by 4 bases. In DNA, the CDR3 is TGTGCCAGCAGCCCCGGACAGGGGGCGCGCACTGAAGCTTTCTTT. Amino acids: CASSPGQGARTEAFF.

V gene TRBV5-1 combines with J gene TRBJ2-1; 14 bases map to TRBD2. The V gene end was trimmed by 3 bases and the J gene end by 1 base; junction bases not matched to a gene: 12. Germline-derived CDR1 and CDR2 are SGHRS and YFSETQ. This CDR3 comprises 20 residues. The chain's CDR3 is CASSSAGGLAGVESYNEQFF. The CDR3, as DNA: TGCGCCAGCAGCTCCGCGGGGGGACTAGCGGGAGTCGAATCCTACAATGAGCAGTTCTTC.

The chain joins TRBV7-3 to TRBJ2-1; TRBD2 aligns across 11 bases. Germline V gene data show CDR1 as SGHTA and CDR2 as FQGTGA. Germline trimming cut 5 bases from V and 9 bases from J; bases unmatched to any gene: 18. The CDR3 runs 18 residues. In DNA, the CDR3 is TGTGCCAGCAGCCCCCGCGGGGTAGCGGGAGGGGGTTGGGGTGAGCAGTTCTTC. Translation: CASSPRGVAGGGWGEQFF.

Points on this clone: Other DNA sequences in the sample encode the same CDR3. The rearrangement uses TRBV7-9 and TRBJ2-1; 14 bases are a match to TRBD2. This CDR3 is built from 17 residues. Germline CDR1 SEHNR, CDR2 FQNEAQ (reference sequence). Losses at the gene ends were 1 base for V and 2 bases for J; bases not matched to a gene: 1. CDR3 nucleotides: TGTGCCAGCAGCTTAGGGGGACTAGCGGGAGCCTACAATGAGCAGTTCTTC. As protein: CASSLGGLAGAYNEQFF.

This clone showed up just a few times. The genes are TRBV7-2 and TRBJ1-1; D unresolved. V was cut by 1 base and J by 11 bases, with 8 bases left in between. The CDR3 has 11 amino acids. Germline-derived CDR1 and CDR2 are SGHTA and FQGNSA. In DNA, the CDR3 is TGTGCCAGCAGCTTAGGTGTTGGCGCTTTCTTT. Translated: CASSLGVGAFF.

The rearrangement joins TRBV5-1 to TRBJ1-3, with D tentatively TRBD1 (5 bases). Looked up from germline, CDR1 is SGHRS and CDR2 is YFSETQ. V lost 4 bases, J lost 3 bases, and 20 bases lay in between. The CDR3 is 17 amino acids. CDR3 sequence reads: CASSPGGLGLGGNTIYF. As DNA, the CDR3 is TGCGCCAGCAGCCCCGGTGGCCTGGGGCTGGGTGGAAACACCATATATTTT.

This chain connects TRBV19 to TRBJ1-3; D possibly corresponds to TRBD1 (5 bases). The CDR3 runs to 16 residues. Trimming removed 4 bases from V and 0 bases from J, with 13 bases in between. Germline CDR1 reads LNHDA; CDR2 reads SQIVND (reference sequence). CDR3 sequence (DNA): TGTGCCAGTAGTACCCGGCCGGGGGGCTCTGGAAACACCATATATTTT. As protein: CASSTRPGGSGNTIYF. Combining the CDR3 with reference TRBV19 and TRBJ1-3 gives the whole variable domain DGGITQSPKYLFRKEGQNVTLSCEQNLNHDAMYWYRQDPGQGLRLIYYSQIVNDFQKGDIAEGYSVSREKKESFPLTVTSAQKNPTAFYLCASSTRPGGSGNTIYFGEGSWLTVV.

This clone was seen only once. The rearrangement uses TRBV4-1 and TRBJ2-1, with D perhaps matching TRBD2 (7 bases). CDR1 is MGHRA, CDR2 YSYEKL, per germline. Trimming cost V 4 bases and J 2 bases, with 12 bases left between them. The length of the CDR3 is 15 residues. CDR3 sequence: CASSLGGPTYNEQFF. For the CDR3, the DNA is TGCGCCAGCAGCCTGGGGGGGCCTACCTACAATGAGCAGTTCTTC.

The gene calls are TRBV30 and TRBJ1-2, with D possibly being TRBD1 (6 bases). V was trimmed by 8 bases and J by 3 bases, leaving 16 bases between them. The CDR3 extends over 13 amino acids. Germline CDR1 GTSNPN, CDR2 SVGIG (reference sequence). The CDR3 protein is CAARGGVDYGYTF. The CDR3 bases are TGTGCCGCGAGGGGGGGAGTTGACTATGGCTACACCTTC. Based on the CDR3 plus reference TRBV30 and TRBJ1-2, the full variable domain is SQTIHQWPATLVQPVGSPLSLECTVEGTSNPNLYWYRQAAGRGLQLLFYSVGIGQISSEVPQNLSASRPQDRQFILSSKKLLLSDSGFYLCAARGGVDYGYTFGSGTRLTVV.

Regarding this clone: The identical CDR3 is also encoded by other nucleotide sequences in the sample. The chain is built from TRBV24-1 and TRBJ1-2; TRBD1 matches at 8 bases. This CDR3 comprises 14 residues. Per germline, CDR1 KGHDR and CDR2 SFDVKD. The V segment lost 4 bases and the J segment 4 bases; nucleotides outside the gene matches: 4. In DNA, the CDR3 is TGTGCCACCAGTGACCCGGGACAGGCCTATGGCTACACCTTC. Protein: CATSDPGQAYGYTF.

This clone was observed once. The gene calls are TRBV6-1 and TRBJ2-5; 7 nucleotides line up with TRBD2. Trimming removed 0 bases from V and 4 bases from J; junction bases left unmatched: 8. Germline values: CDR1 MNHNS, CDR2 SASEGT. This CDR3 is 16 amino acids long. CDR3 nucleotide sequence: TGTGCCAGCAGTGAAGCGGTTGGCAGGGAGGGAGAGACCCAGTACTTC. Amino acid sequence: CASSEAVGREGETQYF.

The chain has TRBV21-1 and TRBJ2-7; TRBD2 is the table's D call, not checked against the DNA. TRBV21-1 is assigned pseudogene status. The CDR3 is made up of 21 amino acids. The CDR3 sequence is CASSKDPWTSGIPVSSYEQYV. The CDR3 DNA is TGTGCCAGCAGCAAAGACCCCTGGACTAGCGGGATCCCGGTGAGCTCCTACGAGCAGTACGTC.

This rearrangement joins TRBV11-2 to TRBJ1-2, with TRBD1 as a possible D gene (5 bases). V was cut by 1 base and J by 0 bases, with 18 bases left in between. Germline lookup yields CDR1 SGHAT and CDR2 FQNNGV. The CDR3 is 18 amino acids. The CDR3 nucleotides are TGTGCCAGCAGCTTAGGCCGAGGCCAGGGCAGAACTAACTATGGCTACACCTTC. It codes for CASSLGRGQGRTNYGYTF.

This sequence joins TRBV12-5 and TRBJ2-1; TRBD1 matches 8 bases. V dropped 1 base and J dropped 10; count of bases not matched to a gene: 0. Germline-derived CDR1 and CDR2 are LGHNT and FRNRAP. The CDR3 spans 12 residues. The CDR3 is CASGLDRGEQFF. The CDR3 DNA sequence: TGTGCTAGTGGTTTGGACAGGGGGGAGCAGTTCTTC.

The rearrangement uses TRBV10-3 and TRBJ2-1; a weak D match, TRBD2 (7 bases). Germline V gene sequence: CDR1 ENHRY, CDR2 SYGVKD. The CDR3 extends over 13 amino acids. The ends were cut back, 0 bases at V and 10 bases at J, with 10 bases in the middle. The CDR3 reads CAISESGGGEQFF. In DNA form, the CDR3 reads TGTGCCATCAGTGAGTCGGGAGGGGGGGAGCAGTTCTTC.

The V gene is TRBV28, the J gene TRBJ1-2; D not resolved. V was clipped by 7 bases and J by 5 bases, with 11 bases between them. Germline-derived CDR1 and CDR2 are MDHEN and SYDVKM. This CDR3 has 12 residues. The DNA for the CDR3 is TGTGCCAGCACCGGGAGGCCGTATGGCTACACCTTC. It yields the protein CASTGRPYGYTF.

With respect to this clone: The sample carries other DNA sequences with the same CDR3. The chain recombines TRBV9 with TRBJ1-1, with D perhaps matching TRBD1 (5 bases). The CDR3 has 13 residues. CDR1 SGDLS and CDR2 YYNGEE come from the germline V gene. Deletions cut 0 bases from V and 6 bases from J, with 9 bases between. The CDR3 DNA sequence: TGTGCCAGCAGCGTAGTGCCGGGGGCTGAAGCTTTCTTT. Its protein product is CASSVVPGAEAFF.

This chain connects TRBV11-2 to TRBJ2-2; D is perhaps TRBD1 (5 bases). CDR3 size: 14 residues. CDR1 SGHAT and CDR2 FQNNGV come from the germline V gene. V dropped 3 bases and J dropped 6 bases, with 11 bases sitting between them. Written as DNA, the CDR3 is TGTGCCAGCAGCTTGGGGCAGGGTTCCGGGGAGCTGTTTTTT. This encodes CASSLGQGSGELFF.

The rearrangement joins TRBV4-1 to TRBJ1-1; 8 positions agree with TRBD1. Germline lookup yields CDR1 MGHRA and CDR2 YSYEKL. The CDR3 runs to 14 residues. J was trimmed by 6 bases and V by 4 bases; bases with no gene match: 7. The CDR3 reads CASSRVGQGAEAFF. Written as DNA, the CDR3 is TGCGCCAGCAGCCGGGTAGGACAGGGCGCTGAAGCTTTCTTT.

Here the CDR3 reads CKAGGSYGYTF. Here the CDR3 DNA reads TGTAAAGCAGGAGGCAGCTATGGCTACACCTTC. The J gene is TRBJ1-2, the V gene TRBV30; D is ambiguous. Germline V gene sequence: CDR1 GTSNPN, CDR2 SVGIG (reference sequence). This CDR3 region has 11 residues.

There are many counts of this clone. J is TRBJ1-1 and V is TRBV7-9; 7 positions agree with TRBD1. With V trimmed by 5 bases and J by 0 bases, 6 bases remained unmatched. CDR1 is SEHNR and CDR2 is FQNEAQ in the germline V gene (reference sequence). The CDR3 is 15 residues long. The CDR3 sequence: CASSQQGTMNTEAFF. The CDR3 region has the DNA TGTGCCAGCAGCCAACAGGGGACCATGAACACTGAAGCTTTCTTT.

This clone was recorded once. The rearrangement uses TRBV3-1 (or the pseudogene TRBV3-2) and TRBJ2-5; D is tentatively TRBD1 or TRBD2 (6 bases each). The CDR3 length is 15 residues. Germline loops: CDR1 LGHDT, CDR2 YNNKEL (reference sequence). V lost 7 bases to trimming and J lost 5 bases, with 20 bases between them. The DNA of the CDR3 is TGTGCCAGCACCCAGGGGCTAGCTGGGGGGGAGACCCAGTACTTC. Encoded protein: CASTQGLAGGETQYF.